This T cell receptor beta chain originates from a study of shared clonotypes between healthy human individuals (dated by TCRdb to about 2020). Background on the whole study: The cohort comprised a couple of women and a few men aged 18 to 49 years. To estimate repertoire size and how much clonotypes are shared between individuals, the study performed deep sequencing of blood TCR repertoires from roughly five healthy adults. Between about 0.8 and 9 billion PBMCs per donor were obtained by leukapheresis. To increase sequencing depth and limit assay-specific biases, TCR repertoire library preparation and sequencing were carried out by different laboratories using diverse techniques. Per donor, three plates each were used for CD4 naive and CD4 memory, two for CD8 naive, and one for CD8 memory.

Healthy HIV-negative adults with no recently reported acute infections or vaccinations were included as donors. Every donor was a Caucasian adult living in Nashville, Tennessee, USA. CD4+ T cells were enriched by magnetic negative selection, after which naive cells were positively selected on CD45RA and the negative fraction was taken as the memory subset. Blood was obtained by leukapheresis, after which PBMCs were separated by Ficoll-Histopaque density gradient centrifugation and cryopreserved in liquid nitrogen vapor phase. Analytical flow cytometry was used to check the purity and quantity of every magnetically sorted T cell population. Each sorted fraction had its genomic DNA isolated and then quantified by UV absorbance on a Nanodrop 2000c. As regards this clone: Its binding antigen is unknown. No qualities accompany the bases; no much larger clone lies one base away.

Beyond this particular receptor, the publication reports: Incomplete sequencing was indicated by rarefaction of sorted-subset datasets, despite the large sequencing depth. Based on pairwise subsampling, the degree of clonotype sharing among donors was expected to be affected by sequencing depth. About 5% of naive CD4, around 3.5% of naive CD8, 2% to 2.5% of memory CD4, and 0.35% to 0.4% of memory CD8 clonotypes were shared across several donors. Naive subsets generally had larger estimated clonotype richness than memory subsets did. The small number of donors limited the genetic and exposure-history diversity represented. Only blood was sampled, and tissue TCR repertoires likely differ from those in blood. Higher generation probabilities were observed for clonotypes shared by all four sorted-subset donors than for non-shared clonotypes.

Including the terminal cysteine and phenylalanine, the CDR3 comprises 16 residues. Just CDR3 DNA is preserved here, 48 bases in frame from base 1. From the germline V gene (reference sequence), CDR1 is LNHNV and CDR2 is YYDKDF. Relative to germline, V is missing 4 bases and J is missing 0 bases, with 3 bases of the junction outside any gene match. Using the deep immunoSEQ assay, TCR CDR3 regions were amplified from genomic DNA by multiplex PCR. Extracted genomic DNA from each cell subset was distributed evenly across all wells of several immunoSEQ 96-well plates, and each plate was treated as a replicate. For sorted subsets, approximately 210 ng genomic DNA, equal to tens of thousands of T cell genomes, was loaded into each replicate PCR. The purified libraries were quantified using a Qubit 3.0 fluorometer, sized with a Bioanalyzer 2100, and then quantified again using the KAPA Library Quantification kit. Each immunoSEQ 96-well plate was sequenced on its own single-read 150-cycle Illumina NextSeq 550 flow cell. On the authors' methods: Because the immunoSEQ output included only junctional sequences and no quality scores, the filtering could not be the same as the filtering used for full-length reads. To assign V/J genes and CDR3, sequences were annotated using PyIR, a Python wrapper for IgBLAST v1.9, with IMGT germline references. Reads were removed for weak V/J assignments (E-value above 1e-6), missing CDR3, stop codons, out-of-frame junctions, or ambiguous translated residues. V3J clonotypes were defined as sequences sharing the same inferred V gene, J gene, and CDR3 amino acid sequence. To compute the percentage overlap between repertoires, the number of shared unique clonotypes was divided by the size of the smaller repertoire. RTK rarefaction, the Chao1 estimator, and Recon v2.1 estimates of unobserved clonotypes were used to assess repertoire richness. Generation probabilities for all TCRbeta clonotypes obtained by the gDNA method from a handful of donors were computed using OLGA. The source is immuneACCESS, and TCRdb retained only in-frame sequences with V and J called. Part of the clones is not carried over; for the studies checked, unresolved V genes explain less than half of this, and the remainder is unexplained. V, J and clone size reflect that table, while D and trimming were determined from the DNA. The sample table lists approximately 340,000 clones, 70% to 75% of them with a count of one. 8.5% to 12% of the sample belongs to the ten largest clones.

This TCR was sampled from a man aged 25-40 years in good health. The receptor chain draws on TRBV15 and TRBJ2-2, with TRBD1 matching 9 junction bases. The sequenced material came from memory CD4+ T cells sorted from blood. The cell subset or site tag for this specimen amounts to: CD45RA-negative fraction. Read as DNA, the sequence is TGTGCCACCAGCACCCGACAGGGGGCGAACACCGGGGAGCTGTTTTTT. Protein translation: CATSTRQGANTGELFF.